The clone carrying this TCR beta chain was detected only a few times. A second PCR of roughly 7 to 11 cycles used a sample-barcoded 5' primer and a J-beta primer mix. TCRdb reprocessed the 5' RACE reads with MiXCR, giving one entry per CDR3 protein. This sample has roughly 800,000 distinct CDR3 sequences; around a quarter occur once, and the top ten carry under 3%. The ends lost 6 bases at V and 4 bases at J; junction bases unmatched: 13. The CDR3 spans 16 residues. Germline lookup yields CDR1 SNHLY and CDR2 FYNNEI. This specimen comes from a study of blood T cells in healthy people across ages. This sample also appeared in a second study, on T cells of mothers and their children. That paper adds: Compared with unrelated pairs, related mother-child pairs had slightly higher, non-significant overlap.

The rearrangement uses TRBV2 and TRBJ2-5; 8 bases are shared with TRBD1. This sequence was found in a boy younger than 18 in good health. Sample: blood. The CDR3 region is CASSPGIGQGGETQYF. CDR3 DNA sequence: TGTGCCAGCAGCCCCGGGATCGGACAGGGCGGAGAGACCCAGTACTTC.